This T cell receptor (beta chain) was captured in a study of CXCR3-negative and CXCR3-positive naive CD8 T cells. Judged by frequency, this clonotype is medium-sized. Its antigen is not known. The CDR3 contains 13 residues. Looked up from germline, CDR1 is DFQATT and CDR2 is SNEGSKA (reference sequence). Study results and limitations: After cryopreservation, expression of CXCR3 was partially reduced, and most assays were run with fresh PBMCs.

UMI-labeled 5' RACE yielded the TRB cDNA libraries. TCRdb processed the 5' RACE reads again and assigns one entry to each CDR3 protein, with no DNA. This sample lists about 56,000 distinct CDR3 sequences; its ten largest clones have approximately 22%. The receptor comes from a human donor in good health. Some clones in this sample may be carry-over from other donors' samples. This chain uses TRBV20-1 with TRBJ2-7; TCRdb's D call, TRBD2, is unchecked because there is no DNA. The material sequenced was memory CD8+ T cells from blood. The CDR3 here is CSASRQLVYEQYF.